These T cell receptor beta chains were read from a single sample in a study of cytomegalovirus exposure and HLA in healthy donors. TCRdb's table, derived via immunoSEQ multiplex PCR, lists solely in-frame clones and lacks some. This sample has approximately 120,000 clones, with roughly nine tenths found just once. Input material: PBMCs. The receptors originated from a woman aged 18-29 years in good health and CMV-seronegative. Each CDR3 is given with its conserved first and last residue. The D gene is left open where the match is weak. Clone size, where shown, is once, few, many, or a class for clones that have expanded.

v_call	cdr3_length	clone_size	j_call	d_call	cdr3_nt	cdr3_aa
TRBV30	13	-	TRBJ2-3	-	TGTGCCTGGGCCTCAGGACTCCCAGATACGCAGTATTTT	CAWASGLPDTQYF
TRBV28	15	-	TRBJ1-5	-	TGTGCCAGCAGTTTTGGGACAACCAGCAATCAGCCCCAGCATTTT	CASSFGTTSNQPQHF
TRBV6-4	14	-	TRBJ1-1	TRBD1	TGTGCCAGCAGTGACTCAGGGGGCCACACTGAAGCTTTCTTT	CASSDSGGHTEAFF
TRBV5-6	16	-	TRBJ2-2	TRBD2	TGTGCCAGCAGCCCCCGGACTAGCGGGCCCACCGGGGAGCTGTTTTTT	CASSPRTSGPTGELFF
TRBV19	14	-	TRBJ1-3	-	TGTGCCAGTAGTACCGGGACATTTGGAAACACCATATATTTT	CASSTGTFGNTIYF
TRBV9	17	-	TRBJ2-2	TRBD2	TGTGCCAGCAGCGTAGACCCAGCGGGGGCCGCCACCGGGGAGCTGTTTTTT	CASSVDPAGAATGELFF
TRBV21-1	17	-	TRBJ2-7	-	TGTGCCAGCAGCAAAAGGAATTGGGCAGGCCCCACCTACGAGCAGTACTTC	CASSKRNWAGPTYEQYF
TRBV4-3	14	-	TRBJ1-3	-	TGCGCCAGCAGCCAAGCCCAGGGAAGAAACACCATATATTTT	CASSQAQGRNTIYF
TRBV7-2	14	-	TRBJ2-7	-	TGTGCCAGCAGCTTAGCACAGGGACCCTACGAGCAGTACTTC	CASSLAQGPYEQYF
TRBV15	18	few	TRBJ1-4	-	TGTGCCACCAGCAGAGATCGGGGGAAGGCCGCAACTAATGAAAAACTGTTTTTT	CATSRDRGKAATNEKLFF
TRBV5-4	14	-	TRBJ2-7	-	TGTGCCAGCAGCTTGTTTCACTCCTCCTACGAGCAGTACTTC	CASSLFHSSYEQYF
TRBV5-6	15	-	TRBJ2-5	TRBD1	TGTGCCAGCAGCTTCAAAGGGACAGGGAGAGAGACCCAGTACTTC	CASSFKGTGRETQYF
TRBV5-8	12	-	TRBJ2-1	-	TGTGCCAGCAGCTTCCAGGCCAATGAGCAGTTCTTC	CASSFQANEQFF
TRBV13	18	-	TRBJ2-7	-	TGTGCCAGCAGCCCAAGCGACAGAGCGCGACCGAGCTCCTACGAGCAGTACTTC	CASSPSDRARPSSYEQYF
TRBV5-1	16	-	TRBJ2-5	TRBD2	TGCGCCAGTTCTACCCTGGGACTAGCTGGAGAAGAGACCCAGTACTTC	CASSTLGLAGEETQYF
TRBV9	14	-	TRBJ2-5	TRBD2	TGTGCCGCCCAGACTAGCGGCAGGGAAGAGACCCAGTACTTC	CAAQTSGREETQYF
TRBV28	18	-	TRBJ2-7	TRBD2	TGTGCCAGCAAATCTCTTGTGACTAGCGGGTTTCGGGCCTACGAGCAGTACTTC	CASKSLVTSGFRAYEQYF
TRBV4-1	17	-	TRBJ1-2	TRBD1	TGCGCCAGCAGCCAACCCGCCAGGACAGGGGAGGACTATGGCTACACCTTC	CASSQPARTGEDYGYTF
TRBV2	14	-	TRBJ2-5	-	TGTGCCAGCAGCCCACAGGGTGGCCAAGAGACCCAGTACTTC	CASSPQGGQETQYF
TRBV30	12	-	TRBJ2-1	-	TGTGCCTGGAGTGCAGGGGGGAATGAGCAGTTCTTC	CAWSAGGNEQFF
TRBV4-3	19	-	TRBJ1-2	TRBD1	TGCGCCAGCAGCCAAGAGCTAACTCGAAGTCAACAGGGGGCGCGGGGCTACACCTTC	CASSQELTRSQQGARGYTF
TRBV30	14	-	TRBJ1-2	TRBD1	TGTGCCTGGAGTGACATTACAGGGGTCTATGGCTACACCTTC	CAWSDITGVYGYTF
TRBV9	15	-	TRBJ1-6	-	TGTGCCAGCAGCCCCGGAAGGACTGGCAATTCACCCCTCCACTTT	CASSPGRTGNSPLHF
TRBV18	16	-	TRBJ2-5	TRBD1	TGTGCCAGCTCACCGTACAGGGGATTGCTCGAAGAGACCCAGTACTTC	CASSPYRGLLEETQYF
TRBV18	16	few	TRBJ2-5	TRBD2	TGTGCCAGCTCACCACCCACCGCGGGAGTGGGTGAGACCCAGTACTTC	CASSPPTAGVGETQYF
TRBV7-8	15	-	TRBJ2-3	-	TGTGCCAGCAGCAAAAGAAGGGTAACAGGAGATACGCAGTATTTT	CASSKRRVTGDTQYF
TRBV4-3	16	-	TRBJ2-3	TRBD1	TGCGCCAGCAGAAACCTCGTGACAGGGGGCACAGATACGCAGTATTTT	CASRNLVTGGTDTQYF
TRBV15	15	-	TRBJ2-3	TRBD2	TGTGCCACCAGCAGGGGACTAGCGGGTACAGATACGCAGTATTTT	CATSRGLAGTDTQYF